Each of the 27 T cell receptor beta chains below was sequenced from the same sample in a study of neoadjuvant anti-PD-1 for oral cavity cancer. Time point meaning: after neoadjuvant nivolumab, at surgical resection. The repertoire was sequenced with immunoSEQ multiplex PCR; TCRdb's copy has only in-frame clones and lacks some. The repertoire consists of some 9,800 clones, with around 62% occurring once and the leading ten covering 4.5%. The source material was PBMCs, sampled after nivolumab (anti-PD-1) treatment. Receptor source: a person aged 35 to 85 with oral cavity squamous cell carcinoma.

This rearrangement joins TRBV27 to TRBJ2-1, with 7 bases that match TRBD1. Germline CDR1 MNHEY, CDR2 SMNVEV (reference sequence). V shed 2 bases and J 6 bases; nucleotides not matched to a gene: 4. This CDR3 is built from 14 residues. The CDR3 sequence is CASSLSAGGNEQFF. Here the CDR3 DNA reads TGTGCCAGCAGTTTAAGCGCAGGGGGCAATGAGCAGTTCTTC.

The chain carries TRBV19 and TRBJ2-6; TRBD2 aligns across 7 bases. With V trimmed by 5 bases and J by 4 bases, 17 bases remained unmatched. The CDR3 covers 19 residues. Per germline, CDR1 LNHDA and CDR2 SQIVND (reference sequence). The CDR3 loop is CASSPRGRVAGLGANVLTF. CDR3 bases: TGTGCCAGTAGTCCCCGCGGGAGAGTGGCAGGGTTGGGGGCCAACGTCCTGACTTTC. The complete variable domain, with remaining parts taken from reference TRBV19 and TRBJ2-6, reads DGGITQSPKYLFRKEGQNVTLSCEQNLNHDAMYWYRQDPGQGLRLIYYSQIVNDFQKGDIAEGYSVSREKKESFPLTVTSAQKNPTAFYLCASSPRGRVAGLGANVLTFGAGSRLTVL.

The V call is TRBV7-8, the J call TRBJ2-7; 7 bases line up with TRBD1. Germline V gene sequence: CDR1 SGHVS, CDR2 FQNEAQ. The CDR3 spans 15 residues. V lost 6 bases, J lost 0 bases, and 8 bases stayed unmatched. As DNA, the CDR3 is TGTGCCAGCAGTTCCGGACAGGAGCCCTCCTACGAGCAGTACTTC. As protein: CASSSGQEPSYEQYF.

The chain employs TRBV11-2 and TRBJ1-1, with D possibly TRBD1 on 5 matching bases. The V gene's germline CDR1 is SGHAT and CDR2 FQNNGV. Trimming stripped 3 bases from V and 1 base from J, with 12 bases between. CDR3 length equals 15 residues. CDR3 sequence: CASSFSRGRNTEAFF. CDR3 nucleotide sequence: TGTGCCAGCAGCTTTAGTAGGGGCCGGAACACTGAAGCTTTCTTT.

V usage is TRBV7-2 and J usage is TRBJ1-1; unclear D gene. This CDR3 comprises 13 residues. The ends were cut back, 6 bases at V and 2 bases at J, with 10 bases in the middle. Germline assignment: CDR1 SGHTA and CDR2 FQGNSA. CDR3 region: CASSTGPNTEAFF. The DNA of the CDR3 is TGTGCCAGCAGTACGGGCCCTAACACTGAAGCTTTCTTT.

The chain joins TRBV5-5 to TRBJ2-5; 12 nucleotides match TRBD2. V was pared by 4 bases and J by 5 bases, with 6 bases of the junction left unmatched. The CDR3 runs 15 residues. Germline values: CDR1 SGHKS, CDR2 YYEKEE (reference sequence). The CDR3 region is CASSTGLAGIETQYF. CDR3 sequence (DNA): TGTGCCAGCAGCACCGGACTAGCGGGAATCGAGACCCAGTACTTC.

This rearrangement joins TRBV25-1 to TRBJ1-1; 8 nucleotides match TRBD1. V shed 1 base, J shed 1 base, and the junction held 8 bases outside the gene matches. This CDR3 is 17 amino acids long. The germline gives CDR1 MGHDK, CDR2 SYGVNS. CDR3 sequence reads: CASSESKQGVGNTEAFF. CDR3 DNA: TGTGCCAGCAGTGAATCTAAACAGGGGGTGGGGAACACTGAAGCTTTCTTT.

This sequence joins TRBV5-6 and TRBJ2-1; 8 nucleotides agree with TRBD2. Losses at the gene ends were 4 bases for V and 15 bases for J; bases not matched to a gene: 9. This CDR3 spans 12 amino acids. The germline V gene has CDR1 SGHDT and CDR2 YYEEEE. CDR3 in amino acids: CASSPRAGVLFF. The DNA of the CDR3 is TGTGCCAGCAGCCCTAGAGCGGGAGTCCTGTTCTTC.

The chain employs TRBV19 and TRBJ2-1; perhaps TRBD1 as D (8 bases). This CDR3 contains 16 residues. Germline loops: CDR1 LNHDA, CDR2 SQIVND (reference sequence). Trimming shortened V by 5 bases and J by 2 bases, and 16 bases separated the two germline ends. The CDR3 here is CASSLRTGTTYNEQFF. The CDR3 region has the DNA TGTGCCAGTAGTCTCAGGACAGGGACTACCTACAATGAGCAGTTCTTC.

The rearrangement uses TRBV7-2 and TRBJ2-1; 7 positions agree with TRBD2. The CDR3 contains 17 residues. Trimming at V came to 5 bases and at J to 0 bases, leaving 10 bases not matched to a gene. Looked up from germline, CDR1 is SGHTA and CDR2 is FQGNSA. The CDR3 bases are TGTGCCAGCAGCCCACGTCCCCGCGGGAGCTCCTACAATGAGCAGTTCTTC. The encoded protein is CASSPRPRGSSYNEQFF.

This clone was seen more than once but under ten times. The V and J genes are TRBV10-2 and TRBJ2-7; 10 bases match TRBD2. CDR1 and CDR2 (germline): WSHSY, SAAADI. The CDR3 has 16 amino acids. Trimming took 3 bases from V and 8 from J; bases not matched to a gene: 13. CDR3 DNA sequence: TGCGCCAGCAGTGAAATAAGGAGCGGGGGGGCCGCGAAGCAGTACTTC. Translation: CASSEIRSGGAAKQYF.

The DNA of the CDR3 is TGTGCCAGCAGCTTAGGGCAGAACTATGGCTACACCTTC. Its protein product is CASSLGQNYGYTF. V and J are TRBV7-2 and TRBJ1-2, with no clear D. CDR1 and CDR2 from the germline V gene are SGHTA and FQGNSA. The CDR3 is made up of 13 amino acids. V dropped 1 base and J dropped 2 bases, with 5 bases sitting between them.

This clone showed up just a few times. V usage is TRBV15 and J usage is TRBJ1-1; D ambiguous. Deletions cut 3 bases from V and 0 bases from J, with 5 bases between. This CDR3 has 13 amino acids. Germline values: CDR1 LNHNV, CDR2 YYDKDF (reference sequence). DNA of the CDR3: TGTGCCACCAGCAGGAATGTGAACACTGAAGCTTTCTTT. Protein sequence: CATSRNVNTEAFF.

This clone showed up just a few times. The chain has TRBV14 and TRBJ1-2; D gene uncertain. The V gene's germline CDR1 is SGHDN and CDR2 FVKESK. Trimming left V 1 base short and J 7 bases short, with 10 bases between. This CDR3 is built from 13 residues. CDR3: CASSQAGVSGYTF. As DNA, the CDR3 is TGTGCCAGCAGCCAAGCTGGGGTTAGTGGCTACACCTTC.

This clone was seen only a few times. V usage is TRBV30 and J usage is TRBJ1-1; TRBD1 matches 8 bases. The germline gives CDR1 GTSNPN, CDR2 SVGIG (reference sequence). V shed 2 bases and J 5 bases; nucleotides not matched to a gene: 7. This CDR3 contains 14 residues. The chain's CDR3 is CAWSPRQGKTEAFF. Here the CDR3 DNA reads TGTGCCTGGAGTCCGAGACAGGGGAAGACTGAAGCTTTCTTT.

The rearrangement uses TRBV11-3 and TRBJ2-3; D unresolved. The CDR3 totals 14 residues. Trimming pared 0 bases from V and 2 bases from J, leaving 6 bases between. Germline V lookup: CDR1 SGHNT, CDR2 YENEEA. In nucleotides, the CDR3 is TGTGCCAGCAGCTTAGAGTCCCTCACAGATACGCAGTATTTT. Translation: CASSLESLTDTQYF.

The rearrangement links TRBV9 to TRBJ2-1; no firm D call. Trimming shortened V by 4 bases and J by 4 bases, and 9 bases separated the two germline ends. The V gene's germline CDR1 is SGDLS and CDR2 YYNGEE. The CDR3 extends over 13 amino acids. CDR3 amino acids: CASSPDPYNEQFF. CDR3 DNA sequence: TGTGCCAGCAGCCCGGACCCGTACAATGAGCAGTTCTTC.

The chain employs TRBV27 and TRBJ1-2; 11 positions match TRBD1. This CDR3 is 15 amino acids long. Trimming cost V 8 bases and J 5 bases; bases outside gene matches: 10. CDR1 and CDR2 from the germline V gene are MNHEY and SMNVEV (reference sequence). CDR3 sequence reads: CASVGLGQGAYGYTF. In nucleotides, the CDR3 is TGTGCCAGCGTGGGCCTCGGACAGGGGGCGTATGGCTACACCTTC.

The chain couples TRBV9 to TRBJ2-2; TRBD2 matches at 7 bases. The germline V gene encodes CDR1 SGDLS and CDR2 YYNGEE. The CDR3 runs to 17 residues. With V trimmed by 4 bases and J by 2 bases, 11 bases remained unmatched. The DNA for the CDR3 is TGTGCCAGCAGCCTACATCCGGCGGGAGTAAACACCGGGGAGCTGTTTTTT. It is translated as CASSLHPAGVNTGELFF.

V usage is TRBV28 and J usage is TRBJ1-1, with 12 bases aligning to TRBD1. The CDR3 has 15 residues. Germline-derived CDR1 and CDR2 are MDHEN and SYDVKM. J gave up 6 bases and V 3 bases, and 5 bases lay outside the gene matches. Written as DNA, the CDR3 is TGTGCCAGCAGTTTCGGGACAGGGGGCGGCTCTGAAGCTTTCTTT. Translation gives CASSFGTGGGSEAFF.

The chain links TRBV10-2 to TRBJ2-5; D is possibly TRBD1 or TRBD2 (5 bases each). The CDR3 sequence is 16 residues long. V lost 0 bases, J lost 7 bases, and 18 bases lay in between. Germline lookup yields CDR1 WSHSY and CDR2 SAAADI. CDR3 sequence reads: CASSESRGTDGRTQYF. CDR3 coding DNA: TGCGCCAGCAGTGAGTCACGTGGGACGGACGGTCGGACCCAGTACTTC.

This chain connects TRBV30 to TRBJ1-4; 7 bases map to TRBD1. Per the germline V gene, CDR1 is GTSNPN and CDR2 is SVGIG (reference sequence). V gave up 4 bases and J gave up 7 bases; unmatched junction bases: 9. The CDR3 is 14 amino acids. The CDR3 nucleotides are TGTGCCTGGACACGGGGACAGATGGCTGAAAAACTGTTTTTT. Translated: CAWTRGQMAEKLFF.

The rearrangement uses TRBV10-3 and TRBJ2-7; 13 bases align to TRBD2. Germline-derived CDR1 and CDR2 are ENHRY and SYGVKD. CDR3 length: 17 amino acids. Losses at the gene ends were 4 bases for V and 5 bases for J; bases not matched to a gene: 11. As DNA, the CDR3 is TGTGCCATCAGTGGCCTCCTAACTAGCGGGAGGGTCCACGAGCAGTACTTC. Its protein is CAISGLLTSGRVHEQYF.

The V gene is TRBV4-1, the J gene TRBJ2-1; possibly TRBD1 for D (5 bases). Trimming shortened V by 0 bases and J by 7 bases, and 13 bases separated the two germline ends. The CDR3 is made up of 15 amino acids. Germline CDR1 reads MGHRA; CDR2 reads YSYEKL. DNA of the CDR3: TGCGCCAGCAGCCAAGATTTGCCCAAGGGGAATGAGCAGTTCTTC. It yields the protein CASSQDLPKGNEQFF.

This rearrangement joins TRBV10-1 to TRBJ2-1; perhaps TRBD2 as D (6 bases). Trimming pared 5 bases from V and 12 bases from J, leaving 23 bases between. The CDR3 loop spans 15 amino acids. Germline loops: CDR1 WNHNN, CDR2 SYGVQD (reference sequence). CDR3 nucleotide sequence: TGCGCCAGCAGTTTGGGGGGAGGAAGCGGGCAGCGGCAGTTCTTC. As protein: CASSLGGGSGQRQFF.

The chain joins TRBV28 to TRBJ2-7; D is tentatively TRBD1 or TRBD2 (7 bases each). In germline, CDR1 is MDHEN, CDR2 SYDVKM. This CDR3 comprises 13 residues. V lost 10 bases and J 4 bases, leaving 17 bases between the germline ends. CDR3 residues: CATGGTARYEQYF. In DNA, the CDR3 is TGTGCCACCGGGGGGACAGCTAGATACGAGCAGTACTTC. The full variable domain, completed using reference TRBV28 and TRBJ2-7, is DVKVTQSSRYLVKRTGEKVFLECVQDMDHENMFWYRQDPGLGLRLIYFSYDVKMKEKGDIPEGYSVSREKKERFSLILESASTNQTSMYLCATGGTARYEQYFGPGTRLTVT.

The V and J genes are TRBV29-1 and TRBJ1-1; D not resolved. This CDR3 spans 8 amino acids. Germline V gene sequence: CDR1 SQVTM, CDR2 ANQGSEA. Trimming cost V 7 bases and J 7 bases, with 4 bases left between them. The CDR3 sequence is CSGDEAFF. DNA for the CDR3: TGCAGCGGAGATGAAGCTTTCTTT. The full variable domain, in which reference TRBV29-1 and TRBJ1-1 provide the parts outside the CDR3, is SAVISQKPSRDICQRGTSLTIQCQVDSQVTMMFWYRQQPGQSLTLIATANQGSEATYESGFVIDKFPISRPNLTFSTLTVSNMSPEDSSIYLCSGDEAFFGQGTRLTVV.